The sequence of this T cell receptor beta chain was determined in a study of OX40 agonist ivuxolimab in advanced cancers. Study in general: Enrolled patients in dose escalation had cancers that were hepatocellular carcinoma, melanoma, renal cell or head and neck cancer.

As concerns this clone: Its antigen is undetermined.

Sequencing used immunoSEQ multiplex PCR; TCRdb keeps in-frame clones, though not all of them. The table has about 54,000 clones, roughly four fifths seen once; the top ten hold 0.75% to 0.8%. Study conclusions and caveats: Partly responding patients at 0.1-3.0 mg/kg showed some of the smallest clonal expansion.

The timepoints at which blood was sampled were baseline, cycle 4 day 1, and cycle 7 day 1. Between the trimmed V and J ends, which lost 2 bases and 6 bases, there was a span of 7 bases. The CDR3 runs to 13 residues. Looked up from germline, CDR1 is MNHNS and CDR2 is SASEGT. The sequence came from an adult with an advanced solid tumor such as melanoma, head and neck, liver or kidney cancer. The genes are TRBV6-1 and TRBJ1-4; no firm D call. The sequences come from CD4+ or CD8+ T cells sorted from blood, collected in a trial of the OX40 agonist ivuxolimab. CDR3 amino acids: CASSESGYEKLFF. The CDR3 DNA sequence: TGTGCCAGCAGTGAATCAGGTTATGAAAAACTGTTTTTT.